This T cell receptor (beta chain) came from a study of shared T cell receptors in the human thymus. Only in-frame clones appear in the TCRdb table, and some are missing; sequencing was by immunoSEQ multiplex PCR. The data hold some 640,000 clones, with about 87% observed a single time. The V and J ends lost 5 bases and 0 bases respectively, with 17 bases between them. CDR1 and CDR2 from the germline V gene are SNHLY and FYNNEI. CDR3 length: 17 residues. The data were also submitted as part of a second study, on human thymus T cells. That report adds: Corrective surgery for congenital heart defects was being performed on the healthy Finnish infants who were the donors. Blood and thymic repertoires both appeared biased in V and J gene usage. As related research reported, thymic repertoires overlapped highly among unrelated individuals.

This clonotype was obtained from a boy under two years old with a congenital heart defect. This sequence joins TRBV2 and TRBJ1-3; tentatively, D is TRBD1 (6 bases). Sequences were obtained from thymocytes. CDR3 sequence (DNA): TGTGCCAGCAGTCATAACAGGGTACCCTACTCTGGAAACACCATATATTTT. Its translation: CASSHNRVPYSGNTIYF. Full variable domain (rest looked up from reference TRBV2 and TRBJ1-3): EPEVTQTPSHQVTQMGQEVILRCVPISNHLYFYWYRQILGQKVEFLVSFYNNEISEKSEIFDDQFSVERPDGSNFTLKIRSTKLEDSAMYFCASSHNRVPYSGNTIYFGEGSWLTVV.